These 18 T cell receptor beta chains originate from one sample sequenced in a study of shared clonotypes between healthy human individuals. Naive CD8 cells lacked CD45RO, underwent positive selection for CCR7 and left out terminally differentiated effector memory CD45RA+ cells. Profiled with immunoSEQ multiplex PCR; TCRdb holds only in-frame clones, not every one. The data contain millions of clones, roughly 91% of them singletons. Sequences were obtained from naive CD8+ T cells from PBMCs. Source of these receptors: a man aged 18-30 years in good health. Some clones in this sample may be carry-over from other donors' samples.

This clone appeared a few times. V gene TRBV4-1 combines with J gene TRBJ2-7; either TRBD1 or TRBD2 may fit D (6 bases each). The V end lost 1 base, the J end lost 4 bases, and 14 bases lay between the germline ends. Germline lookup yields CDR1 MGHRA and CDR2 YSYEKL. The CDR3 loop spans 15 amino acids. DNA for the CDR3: TGCGCCAGCAGCCAAGGGGTAGGGGGGCCTTACGAGCAGTACTTC. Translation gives CASSQGVGGPYEQYF.

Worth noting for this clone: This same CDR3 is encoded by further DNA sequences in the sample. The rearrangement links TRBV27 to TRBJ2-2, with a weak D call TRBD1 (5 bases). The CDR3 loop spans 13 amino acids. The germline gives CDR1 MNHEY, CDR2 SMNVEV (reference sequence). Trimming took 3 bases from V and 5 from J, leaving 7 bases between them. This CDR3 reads CASSFRATGELFF. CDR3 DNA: TGTGCCAGCAGTTTCAGGGCTACCGGGGAGCTGTTTTTT.

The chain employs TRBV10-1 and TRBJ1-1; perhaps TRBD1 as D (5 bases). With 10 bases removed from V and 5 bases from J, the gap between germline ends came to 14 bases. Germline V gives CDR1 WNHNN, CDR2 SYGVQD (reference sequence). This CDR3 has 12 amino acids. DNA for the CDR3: TGCGCCACCGATGACCGGGGGACTGAAGCTTTCTTT. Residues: CATDDRGTEAFF.

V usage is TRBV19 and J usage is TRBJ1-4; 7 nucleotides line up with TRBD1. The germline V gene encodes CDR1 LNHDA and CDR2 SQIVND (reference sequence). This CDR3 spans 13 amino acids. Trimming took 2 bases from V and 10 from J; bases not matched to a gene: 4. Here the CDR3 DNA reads TGTGCCAGTAGTATAACGCAGGGGGGAAAACTGTTTTTT. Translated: CASSITQGGKLFF.

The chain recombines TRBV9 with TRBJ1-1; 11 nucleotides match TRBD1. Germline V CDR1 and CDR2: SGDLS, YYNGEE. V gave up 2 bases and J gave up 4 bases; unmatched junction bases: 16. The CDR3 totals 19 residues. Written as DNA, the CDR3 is TGTGCCAGCAGCGTGAACCCTGGACAGGGGGCGATCTTAGGCACTGAAGCTTTCTTT. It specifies CASSVNPGQGAILGTEAFF.

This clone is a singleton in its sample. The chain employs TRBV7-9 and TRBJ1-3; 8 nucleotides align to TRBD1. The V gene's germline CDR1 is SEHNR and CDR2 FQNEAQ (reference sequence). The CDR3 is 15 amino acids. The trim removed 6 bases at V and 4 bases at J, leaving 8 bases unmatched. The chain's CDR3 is CASSPTGVLGNTIYF. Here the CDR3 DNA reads TGTGCCAGCAGTCCGACAGGGGTTTTGGGAAACACCATATATTTT.

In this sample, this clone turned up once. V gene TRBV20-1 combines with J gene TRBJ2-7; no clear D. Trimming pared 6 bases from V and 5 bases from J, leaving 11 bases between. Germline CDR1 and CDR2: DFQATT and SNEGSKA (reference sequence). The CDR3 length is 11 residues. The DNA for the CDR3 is TGCAGTGCAAGGTGGATGGACGAGCAGTACTTC. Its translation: CSARWMDEQYF.

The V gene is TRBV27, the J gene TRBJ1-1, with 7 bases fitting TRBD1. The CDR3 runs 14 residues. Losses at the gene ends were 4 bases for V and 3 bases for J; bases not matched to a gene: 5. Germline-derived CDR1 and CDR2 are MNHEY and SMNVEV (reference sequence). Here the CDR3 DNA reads TGTGCCAGCAGTTCGACCGACAGGGACACTGAAGCTTTCTTT. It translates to CASSSTDRDTEAFF.

CDR3 in DNA: TGTGCCAGCAGTGGTAGGGGGGGGAGCTCCTACGAGCAGTACTTC. It codes for CASSGRGGSSYEQYF. The rearrangement uses TRBV25-1 and TRBJ2-7, with D perhaps matching TRBD2 (7 bases). CDR3 size: 15 residues. Germline V gene lookup returns CDR1 MGHDK and CDR2 SYGVNS. V lost 4 bases and J 0 bases, leaving 13 bases between the germline ends.

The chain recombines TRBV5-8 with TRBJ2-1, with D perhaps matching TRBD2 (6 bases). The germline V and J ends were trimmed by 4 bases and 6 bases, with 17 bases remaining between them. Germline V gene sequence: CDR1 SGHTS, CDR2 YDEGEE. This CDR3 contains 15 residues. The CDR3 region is CASSPWGGKTNEQFF. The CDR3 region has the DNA TGTGCCAGCAGCCCCTGGGGCGGGAAGACCAATGAGCAGTTCTTC.

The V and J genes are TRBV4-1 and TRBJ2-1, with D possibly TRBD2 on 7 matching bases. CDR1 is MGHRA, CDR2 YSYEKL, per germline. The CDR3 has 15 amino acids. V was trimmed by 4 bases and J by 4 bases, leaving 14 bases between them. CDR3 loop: CASSPNGGPYNEQFF. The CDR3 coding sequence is TGCGCCAGCAGCCCCAACGGGGGGCCGTACAATGAGCAGTTCTTC.

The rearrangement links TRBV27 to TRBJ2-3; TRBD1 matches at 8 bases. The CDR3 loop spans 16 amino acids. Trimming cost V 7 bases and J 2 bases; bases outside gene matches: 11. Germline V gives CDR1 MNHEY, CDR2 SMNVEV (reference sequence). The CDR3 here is CASTQTWTGLTDTQYF. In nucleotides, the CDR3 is TGTGCCAGCACCCAAACCTGGACAGGGCTCACAGATACGCAGTATTTT.

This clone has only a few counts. Written as DNA, the CDR3 is TGTGCCAGCAGCTTAGGACCGGTCATGAACACTGAAGCTTTCTTT. Amino acid sequence: CASSLGPVMNTEAFF. The V and J genes are TRBV7-9 and TRBJ1-1; no definite D call. The germline V gene has CDR1 SEHNR and CDR2 FQNEAQ (reference sequence). The CDR3 spans 15 residues. Trimming cost V 1 base and J 0 bases, with 9 bases left between them.

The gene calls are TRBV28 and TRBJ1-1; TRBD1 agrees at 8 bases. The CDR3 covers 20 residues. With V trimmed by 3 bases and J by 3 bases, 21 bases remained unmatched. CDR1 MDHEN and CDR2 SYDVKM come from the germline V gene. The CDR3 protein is CASSFNIRGPDYSTDTEAFF. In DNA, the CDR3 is TGTGCCAGCAGTTTTAATATCAGGGGGCCAGACTACTCGACGGACACTGAAGCTTTCTTT. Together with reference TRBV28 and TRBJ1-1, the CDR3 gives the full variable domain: DVKVTQSSRYLVKRTGEKVFLECVQDMDHENMFWYRQDPGLGLRLIYFSYDVKMKEKGDIPEGYSVSREKKERFSLILESASTNQTSMYLCASSFNIRGPDYSTDTEAFFGQGTRLTVV.

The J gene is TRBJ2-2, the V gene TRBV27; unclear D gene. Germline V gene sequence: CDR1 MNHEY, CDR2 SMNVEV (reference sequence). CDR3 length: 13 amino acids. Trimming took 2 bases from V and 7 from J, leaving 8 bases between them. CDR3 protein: CASSLGVNGELFF. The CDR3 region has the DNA TGTGCCAGCAGTTTAGGTGTCAACGGGGAGCTGTTTTTT.

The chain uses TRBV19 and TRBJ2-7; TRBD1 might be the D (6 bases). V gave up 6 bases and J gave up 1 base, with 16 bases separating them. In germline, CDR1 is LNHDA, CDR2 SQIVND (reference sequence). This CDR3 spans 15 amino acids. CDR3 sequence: CASSPSGTISYEQYF. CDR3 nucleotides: TGTGCCAGTAGCCCCTCCGGGACAATTTCCTACGAGCAGTACTTC.

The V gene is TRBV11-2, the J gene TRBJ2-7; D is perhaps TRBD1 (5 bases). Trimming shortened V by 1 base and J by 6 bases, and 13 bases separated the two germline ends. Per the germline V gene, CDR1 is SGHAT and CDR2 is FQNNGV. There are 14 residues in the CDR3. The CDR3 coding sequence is TGTGCCAGCAGCTTAGTTCCAGGGCCCCGCGAGCAGTACTTC. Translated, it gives CASSLVPGPREQYF.

The CDR3 nucleotides are TGTGCCAGTAGCCCGACATCAACAGATACGCAGTATTTT. Its protein product is CASSPTSTDTQYF. This chain links TRBV19 with TRBJ2-3; D remains unclear. From germline, CDR1 is LNHDA and CDR2 SQIVND (reference sequence). V was cut by 6 bases and J by 3 bases, with 10 bases left in between. The CDR3 totals 13 residues.